The TCR beta chain under discussion was sequenced for a study of PD-1 blockade in classical Hodgkin lymphoma. Only in-frame clones appear in the TCRdb table, and some are missing; sequencing was by immunoSEQ multiplex PCR. The sample lists 84,000 or so clones; approximately 91% were seen once. There was relapse after autologous stem cell transplantation in every patient, and there was variation in brentuximab vedotin exposure. J was trimmed by 6 bases and V by 6 bases; bases with no gene match: 8. The CDR3 sequence is 14 residues long. The V gene's germline CDR1 is SGHRS and CDR2 YFSETQ. This material consisted of peripheral blood mononuclear cells (PBMCs), taken before the second cycle of nivolumab. The TCR comes from a human donor with classical Hodgkin lymphoma. V gene TRBV5-1 combines with J gene TRBJ2-1; 8 bases are a match to TRBD2. CDR3 amino acids: CASTTGLGINEQFF. CDR3 in DNA: TGCGCCAGCACCACGGGACTAGGAATCAATGAGCAGTTCTTC.